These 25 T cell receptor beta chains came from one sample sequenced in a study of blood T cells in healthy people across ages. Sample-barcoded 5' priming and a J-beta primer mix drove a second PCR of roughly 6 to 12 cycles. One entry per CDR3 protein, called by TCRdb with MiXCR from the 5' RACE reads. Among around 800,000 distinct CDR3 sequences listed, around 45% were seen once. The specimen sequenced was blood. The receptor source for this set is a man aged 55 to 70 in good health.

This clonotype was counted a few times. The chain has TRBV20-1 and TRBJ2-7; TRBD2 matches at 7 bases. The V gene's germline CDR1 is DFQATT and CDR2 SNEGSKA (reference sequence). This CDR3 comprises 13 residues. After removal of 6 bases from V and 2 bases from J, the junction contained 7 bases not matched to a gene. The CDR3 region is CSAPKAGAYEQYF. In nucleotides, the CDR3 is TGCAGTGCCCCTAAGGCGGGGGCCTACGAGCAGTACTTC.

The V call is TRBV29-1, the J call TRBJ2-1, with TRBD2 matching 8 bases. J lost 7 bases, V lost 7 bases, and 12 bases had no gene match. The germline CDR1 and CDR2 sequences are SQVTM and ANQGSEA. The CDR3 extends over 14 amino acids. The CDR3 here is CSAIPAGVDNEQFF. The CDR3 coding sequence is TGCAGCGCGATACCAGCGGGAGTTGATAATGAGCAGTTCTTC.

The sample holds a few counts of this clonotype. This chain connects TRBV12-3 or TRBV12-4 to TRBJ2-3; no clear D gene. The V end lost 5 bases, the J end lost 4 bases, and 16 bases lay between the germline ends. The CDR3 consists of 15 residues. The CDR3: CASSPQVAGADTQYF. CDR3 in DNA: TGTGCCAGCAGTCCACAAGTTGCTGGCGCAGATACGCAGTATTTT.

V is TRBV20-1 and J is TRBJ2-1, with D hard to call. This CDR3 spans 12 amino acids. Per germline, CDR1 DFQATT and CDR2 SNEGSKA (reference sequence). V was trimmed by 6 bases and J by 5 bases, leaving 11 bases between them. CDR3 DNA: TGCAGTGCCAAGGACGGAAACAATGAGCAGTTCTTC. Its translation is CSAKDGNNEQFF.

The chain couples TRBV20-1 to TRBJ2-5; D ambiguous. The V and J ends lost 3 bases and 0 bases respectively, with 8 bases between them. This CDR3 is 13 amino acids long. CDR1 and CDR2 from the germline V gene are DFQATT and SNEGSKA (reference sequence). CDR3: CSARTTNQETQYF. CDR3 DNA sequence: TGCAGTGCTAGGACGACGAACCAAGAGACCCAGTACTTC.

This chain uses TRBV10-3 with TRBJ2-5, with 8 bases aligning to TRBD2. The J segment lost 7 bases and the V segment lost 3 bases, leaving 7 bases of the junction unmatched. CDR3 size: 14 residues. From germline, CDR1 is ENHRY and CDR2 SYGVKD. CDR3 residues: CAISDTSGKGTQYF. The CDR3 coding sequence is TGTGCCATCAGTGACACTAGCGGCAAAGGGACCCAGTACTTC.

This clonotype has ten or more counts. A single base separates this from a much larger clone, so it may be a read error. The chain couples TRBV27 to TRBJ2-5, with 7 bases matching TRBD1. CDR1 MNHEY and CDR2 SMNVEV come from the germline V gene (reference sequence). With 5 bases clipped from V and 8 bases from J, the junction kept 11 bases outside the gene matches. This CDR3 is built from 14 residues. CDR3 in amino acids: CASSALGGSVTQYF. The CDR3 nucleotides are TGTGCCAGCAGTGCGTTAGGGGGCAGCGTTACCCAGTACTTC.

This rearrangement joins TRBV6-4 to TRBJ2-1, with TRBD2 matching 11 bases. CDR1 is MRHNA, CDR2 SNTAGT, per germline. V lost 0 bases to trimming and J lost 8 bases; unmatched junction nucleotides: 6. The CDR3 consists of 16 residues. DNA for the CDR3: TGTGCCAGCAGTGACTCGCTAGCGGGGGGTCCCCATGAGCAGTTCTTC. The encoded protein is CASSDSLAGGPHEQFF.

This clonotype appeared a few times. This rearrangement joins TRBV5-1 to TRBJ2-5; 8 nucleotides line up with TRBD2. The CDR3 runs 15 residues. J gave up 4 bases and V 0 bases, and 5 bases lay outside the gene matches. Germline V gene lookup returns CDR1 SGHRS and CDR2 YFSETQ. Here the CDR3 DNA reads TGCGCCAGCAGCTTGGAACTCAGCGGGGGAGAGACCCAGTACTTC. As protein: CASSLELSGGETQYF. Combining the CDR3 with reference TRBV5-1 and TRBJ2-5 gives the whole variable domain KAGVTQTPRYLIKTRGQQVTLSCSPISGHRSVSWYQQTPGQGLQFLFEYFSETQRNKGNFPGRFSGRQFSNSRSEMNVSTLELGDSALYLCASSLELSGGETQYFGPGTRLLVL.

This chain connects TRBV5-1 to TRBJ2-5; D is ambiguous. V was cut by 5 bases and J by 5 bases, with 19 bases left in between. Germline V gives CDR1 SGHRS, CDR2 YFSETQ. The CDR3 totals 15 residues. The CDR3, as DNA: TGCGCCAGCAGGTTTCTGGCGGTAACGGGTGAGACCCAGTACTTC. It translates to CASRFLAVTGETQYF. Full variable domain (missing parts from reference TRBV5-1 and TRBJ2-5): KAGVTQTPRYLIKTRGQQVTLSCSPISGHRSVSWYQQTPGQGLQFLFEYFSETQRNKGNFPGRFSGRQFSNSRSEMNVSTLELGDSALYLCASRFLAVTGETQYFGPGTRLLVL.

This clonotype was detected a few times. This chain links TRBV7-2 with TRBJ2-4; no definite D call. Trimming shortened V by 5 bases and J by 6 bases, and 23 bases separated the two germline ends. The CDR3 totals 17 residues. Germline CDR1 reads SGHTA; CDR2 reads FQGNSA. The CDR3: CASSQDPARQKGNIQYF. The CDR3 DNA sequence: TGTGCCAGCAGCCAGGACCCGGCCCGACAAAAGGGAAACATTCAGTACTTC.

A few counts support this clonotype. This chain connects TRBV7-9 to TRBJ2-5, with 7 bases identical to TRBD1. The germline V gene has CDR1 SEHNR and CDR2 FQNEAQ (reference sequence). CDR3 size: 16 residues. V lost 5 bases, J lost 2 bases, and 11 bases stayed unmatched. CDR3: CASSDVGTALQETQYF. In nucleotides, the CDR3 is TGTGCCAGCAGCGACGTCGGGACAGCCTTACAAGAGACCCAGTACTTC. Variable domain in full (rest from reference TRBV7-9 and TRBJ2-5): DTGVSQNPRHKITKRGQNVTFRCDPISEHNRLYWYRQTLGQGPEFLTYFQNEAQLEKSRLLSDRFSAERPKGSFSTLEIQRTEQGDSAMYLCASSDVGTALQETQYFGPGTRLLVL.

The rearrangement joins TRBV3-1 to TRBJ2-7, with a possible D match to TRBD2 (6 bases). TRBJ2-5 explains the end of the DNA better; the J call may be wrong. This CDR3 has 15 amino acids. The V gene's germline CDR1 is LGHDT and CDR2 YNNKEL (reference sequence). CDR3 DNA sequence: TGTGCCAGCAGCCAAGACCCGGGGCTAGCGGAGACCCAGTACTTC. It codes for CASSQDPGLAETQYF.

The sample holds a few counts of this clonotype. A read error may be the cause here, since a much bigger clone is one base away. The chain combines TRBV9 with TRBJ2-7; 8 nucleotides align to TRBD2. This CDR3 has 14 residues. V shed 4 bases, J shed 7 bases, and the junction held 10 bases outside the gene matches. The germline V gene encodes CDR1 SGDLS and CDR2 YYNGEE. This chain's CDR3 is CASSIRGGGNEQYF. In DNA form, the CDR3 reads TGTGCCAGCAGCATCCGGGGGGGAGGGAATGAGCAGTACTTC.

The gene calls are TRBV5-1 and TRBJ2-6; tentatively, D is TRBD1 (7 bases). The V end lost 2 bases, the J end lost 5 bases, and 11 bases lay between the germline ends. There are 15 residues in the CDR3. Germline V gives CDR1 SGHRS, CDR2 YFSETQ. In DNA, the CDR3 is TGCGCCAGCAGCTTCAGGGGGGACTGGGCCAACGTCCTGACTTTC. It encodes CASSFRGDWANVLTF. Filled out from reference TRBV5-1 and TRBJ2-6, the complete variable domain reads KAGVTQTPRYLIKTRGQQVTLSCSPISGHRSVSWYQQTPGQGLQFLFEYFSETQRNKGNFPGRFSGRQFSNSRSEMNVSTLELGDSALYLCASSFRGDWANVLTFGAGSRLTVL.

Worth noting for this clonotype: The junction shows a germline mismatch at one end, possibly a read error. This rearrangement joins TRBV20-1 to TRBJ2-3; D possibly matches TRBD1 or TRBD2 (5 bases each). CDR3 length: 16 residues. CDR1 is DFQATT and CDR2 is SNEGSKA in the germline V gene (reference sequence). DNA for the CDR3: TGCAGTGCTAGAGTGACGGGGCGGACCTACACAGATACGCGGTATTTT. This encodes CSARVTGRTYTDTRYF.

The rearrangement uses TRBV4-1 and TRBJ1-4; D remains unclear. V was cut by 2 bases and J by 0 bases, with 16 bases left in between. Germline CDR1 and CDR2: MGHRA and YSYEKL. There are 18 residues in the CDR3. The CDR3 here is CASSQFHLSKTTNEKLFF. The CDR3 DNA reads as TGCGCCAGCAGCCAATTTCACCTAAGTAAGACAACTAATGAAAAACTGTTTTTT.

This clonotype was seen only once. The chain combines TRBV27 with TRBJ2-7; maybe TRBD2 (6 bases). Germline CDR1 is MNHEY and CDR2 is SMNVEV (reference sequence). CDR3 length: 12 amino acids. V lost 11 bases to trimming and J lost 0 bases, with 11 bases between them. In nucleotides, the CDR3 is TGTGCCTGCCGGGACTCCTCCTACGAGCAGTACTTC. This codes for CACRDSSYEQYF.

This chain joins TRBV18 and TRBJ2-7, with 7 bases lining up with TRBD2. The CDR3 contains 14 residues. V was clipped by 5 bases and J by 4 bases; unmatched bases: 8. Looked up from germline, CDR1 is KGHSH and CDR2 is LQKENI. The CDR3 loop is CASSAPSGIYEQYF. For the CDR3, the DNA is TGTGCCAGCTCAGCCCCTAGCGGAATATACGAGCAGTACTTC.

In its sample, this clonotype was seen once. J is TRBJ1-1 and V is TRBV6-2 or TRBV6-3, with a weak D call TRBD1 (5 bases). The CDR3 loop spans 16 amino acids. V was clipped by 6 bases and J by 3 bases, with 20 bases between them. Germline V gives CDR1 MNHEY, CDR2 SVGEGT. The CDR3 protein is CASSSLRGQGDTEAFF. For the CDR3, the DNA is TGTGCCAGCAGCTCGTTACGAGGACAAGGGGACACTGAAGCTTTCTTT.

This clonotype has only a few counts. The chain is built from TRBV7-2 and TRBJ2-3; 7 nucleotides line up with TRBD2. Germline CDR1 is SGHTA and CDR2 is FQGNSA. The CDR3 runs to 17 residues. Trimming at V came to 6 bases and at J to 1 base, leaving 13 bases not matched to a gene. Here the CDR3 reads CASRPIPGLTRTDTQYF. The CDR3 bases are TGTGCCAGCAGACCCATTCCGGGACTAACTCGCACAGATACGCAGTATTTT. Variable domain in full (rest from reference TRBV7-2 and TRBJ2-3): GAGVSQSPSNKVTEKGKDVELRCDPISGHTALYWYRQSLGQGLEFLIYFQGNSAPDKSGLPSDRFSAERTGGSVSTLTIQRTQQEDSAVYLCASRPIPGLTRTDTQYFGPGTRLTVL.

The CDR3 sequence is CASRPGDRPYEQYF. CDR3 nucleotide sequence: TGTGCCAGCAGACCTGGGGACAGGCCCTACGAGCAGTACTTC. The gene calls are TRBV6-5 and TRBJ2-7; 8 bases line up with TRBD1. CDR1 is MNHEY, CDR2 SVGAGI, per germline. Unmatched junction bases numbered 6, after V lost 6 bases and J lost 2 bases. The CDR3 consists of 14 residues.

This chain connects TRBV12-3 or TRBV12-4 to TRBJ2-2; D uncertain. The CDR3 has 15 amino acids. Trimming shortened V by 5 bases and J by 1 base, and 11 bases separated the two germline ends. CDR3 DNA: TGTGCCAGCAGTCTCCAGGCAGGGAACACCGGGGAGCTGTTTTTT. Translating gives CASSLQAGNTGELFF.

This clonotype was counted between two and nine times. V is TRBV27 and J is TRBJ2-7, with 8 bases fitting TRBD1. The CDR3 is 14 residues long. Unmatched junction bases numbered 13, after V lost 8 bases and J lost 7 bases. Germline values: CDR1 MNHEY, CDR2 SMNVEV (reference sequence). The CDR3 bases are TGTGCCAGCCAAACAGGGGGGTCCTACAATGAGCAGTACTTC. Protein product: CASQTGGSYNEQYF.

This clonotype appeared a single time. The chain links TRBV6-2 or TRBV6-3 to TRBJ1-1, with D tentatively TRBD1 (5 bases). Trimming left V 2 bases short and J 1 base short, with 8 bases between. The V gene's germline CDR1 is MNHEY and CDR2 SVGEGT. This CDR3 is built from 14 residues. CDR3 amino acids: CASSYPGWNTEAFF. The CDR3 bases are TGTGCCAGCAGTTACCCAGGGTGGAACACTGAAGCTTTCTTT.